This T cell receptor beta chain was observed in a study of cytomegalovirus exposure and HLA in healthy donors. Background on the study: Unique TCR beta sequences numbering approximately 120 million came from about 180 million T cells in an earlier analysis. General study points: Links to common viral pathogens appeared, in a later analysis, for several of the most significant clusters. In vitro checks showed that a few CMV-associated chains really do target CMV antigens. Indistinguishable V segments such as TRBV6-2 and TRBV6-3 were excluded.

There are 16 residues in the CDR3. Germline V gene lookup returns CDR1 MNHEY and CDR2 SVGAGI. With 2 bases clipped from V and 5 bases from J, the junction kept 10 bases outside the gene matches. The PCR employed 60 Vbeta primers together with 13 Jbeta primers. TCRdb's table, derived via immunoSEQ multiplex PCR, lists solely in-frame clones and lacks some. The sample carries about 180,000 clones, roughly 76% recorded once. This clone showed up just once. The target antigen is unknown. This chain connects TRBV6-5 to TRBJ2-7, with 9 bases lining up with TRBD2. Sequencing input: PBMCs. The clonotype comes from a woman younger than 30 in good health and CMV-seropositive. The CDR3 loop reads CASSYAWRGGPHEQYF. The CDR3 DNA is TGTGCCAGCAGTTACGCGTGGCGGGGGGGTCCCCACGAGCAGTACTTC.